The 3 T cell receptor beta chains given below trace back to one sample, sequenced in a study of T cell clones after liver transplantation. Some clones are missing from TCRdb's copy, which holds only in-frame ones; the method was immunoSEQ multiplex PCR. The sample has 45,000 to 55,000 clones, about 88% seen once; the top ten hold around 8.5%. Specimen: CD4+ T cells from blood, collected before liver transplant. Receptor source: a human donor who received a liver transplant.

CDR3 DNA sequence: TGCGCCAGCAGCTTGGAGGGGACTGTTGACGAGCAGTACTTC. Its protein is CASSLEGTVDEQYF. The V call is TRBV5-1, the J call TRBJ2-7, with D perhaps TRBD2 (6 bases). Trimming took 0 bases from V and 5 from J, leaving 12 bases between them. The CDR3 spans 14 residues. Germline V gives CDR1 SGHRS, CDR2 YFSETQ.

V gene TRBV5-1 combines with J gene TRBJ2-1; D tentatively reads TRBD1 or TRBD2 (5 bases each). The V gene's germline CDR1 is SGHRS and CDR2 YFSETQ. V was pared by 3 bases and J by 5 bases, with 18 bases between. The CDR3 consists of 16 residues. The CDR3 loop is CASSSQTGGINNEQFF. The CDR3 nucleotides are TGCGCCAGCAGCTCCCAGACTGGGGGTATAAACAATGAGCAGTTCTTC. Looking up the rest from reference TRBV5-1 and TRBJ2-1 gives the full variable domain: KAGVTQTPRYLIKTRGQQVTLSCSPISGHRSVSWYQQTPGQGLQFLFEYFSETQRNKGNFPGRFSGRQFSNSRSEMNVSTLELGDSALYLCASSSQTGGINNEQFFGPGTRLTVL.

This chain uses TRBV5-1 with TRBJ2-5; no reliable D call. Trimming took 5 bases from V and 2 from J, leaving 7 bases between them. CDR1 is SGHRS, CDR2 YFSETQ, per germline. This CDR3 spans 12 amino acids. CDR3 bases: TGCGCCAGCAGTGACCCGCAAGAGACCCAGTACTTC. Its protein product is CASSDPQETQYF.